This T cell receptor (beta chain) was profiled in a study of beta chain features in type 1 diabetes. This clone was counted between two and nine times. The entirety of the isolated RNA underwent reverse transcription, so expressed TCRB transcripts were sequenced. Repertoires were generated with immunoSEQ multiplex PCR, while TCRdb's copy carries only in-frame clones and drops some. The sample has some 99,000 clones, less than 40% seen once. The single heparinised draw taken from each donor contained around 100 mL of blood on average. Naive, central memory, regulatory and stem cell-like memory cells within the CD4+ compartment were sorted using CD45RO/CCR7/CD25/CD127/CD95/CD27. The sample consisted of stem cell memory CD4+ T cells from blood. The source of this sequence is a woman aged 18-29 years in good health.

DNA of the CDR3: TGCAGCGCCTCAGCGGGAAGGACAGATACGCAGTATTTT. Amino acids: CSASAGRTDTQYF. This chain uses TRBV29-1 with TRBJ2-3; 7 nucleotides align to TRBD2. The CDR3 totals 13 residues. In germline, CDR1 is SQVTM, CDR2 ANQGSEA. Unmatched junction bases numbered 7, after V lost 7 bases and J lost 3 bases.